What follows is one TCR beta chain and its context. Its specificity is unknown. This sample stems from a study of cytomegalovirus exposure and HLA in healthy donors. Study-wide background: Genotyping showed 81% of hundreds of donors falling in the Caucasian-associated ancestry cluster. General study results and limits: Reports showed the classifier diagnosing cytomegalovirus status with high specificity and sensitivity. Later examination showed HLA-associated TCR beta chains had greater clonal expansion than equally common others.

60 Vbeta and 13 Jbeta primers were used in PCR. Generated by immunoSEQ multiplex PCR, the TCRdb table keeps only in-frame clones and is missing some. The sample carries about 98,000 clones, approximately 70% recorded once. Trimming took 4 bases from V and 2 from J, leaving 13 bases between them. From germline, CDR1 is SGHVS and CDR2 FNYEAQ. The CDR3 is 15 residues long. Sequenced input: PBMCs. The source of this sequence is a man between 50 and 59 years old in good health and CMV-seronegative. The V gene is TRBV7-6, the J gene TRBJ2-3; a weak D match, TRBD1 (6 bases). The CDR3 sequence is CASSSGQTTTDTQYF. The DNA for the CDR3 is TGTGCCAGCAGCTCGGGACAAACCACCACAGATACGCAGTATTTT.